These T cell receptor beta chains were read from a single sample in a study of CD8 T cells in ankylosing spondylitis. Using its own MiXCR run on the 5' RACE reads, TCRdb lists one record per CDR3 protein. This table has hundreds of thousands of distinct CDR3 sequences, under 30% appearing once. What was sequenced was blood, either unsorted or a sorted T cell fraction (not recorded which). The receptors derive from a male donor with ankylosing spondylitis or in good health (not recorded which). Both conserved end residues are part of each CDR3. D genes are given only for firm matches. Rows give clone size only sometimes, using once, few, many, or a class for an expanded clone.

j_call | v_call | d_call | clone_size | cdr3_nt | cdr3_aa
TRBJ2-1 | TRBV10-3 | TRBD2 | . | TGTGCCATCGGCGCCGGGACTACCGCCTACAATGAGCAGTTCTTC | CAIGAGTTAYNEQFF
TRBJ1-4 | TRBV6-5 | . | many | TGTGCCAGCAGTTACGGTGGTTTCTACGGAGATAATGAAAAACTGTTTTTT | CASSYGGFYGDNEKLFF
TRBJ2-7 | TRBV9 | TRBD2 | . | TGTGCCAGCAGCGTAGGAACTAGCGGGCAGTACGAGCAGTACTTC | CASSVGTSGQYEQYF
TRBJ2-2 | TRBV3-1 | . | few | TGTGCCAGCAGCCGGCGAGGGCCTGGCACCGGGGAGCTGTTTTTT | CASSRRGPGTGELFF
TRBJ1-6 | TRBV5-1 | . | many | TGCGCCAGCAGCTCGACCGGGACGGTGGATTCACCCCTCCACTTT | CASSSTGTVDSPLHF
TRBJ2-7 | TRBV29-1 | . | few | TGCAGCGTTGAAGGGTTGCACGAGCAGTACTTC | CSVEGLHEQYF
TRBJ2-7 | TRBV7-2 | TRBD1 | many | TGTGCCAGCAGGAAGGGGGCAACCTCCTACGAGCAGTACTTC | CASRKGATSYEQYF
TRBJ1-4 | TRBV4-1 | . | . | TGCGCCAGCAGCCAAGATCGGCATTATGAAAAACTGTTTTTT | CASSQDRHYEKLFF
TRBJ1-2 | TRBV7-2 | . | many | TGTGCCAGCAGCTCTAATATCTACGGGGGGAACTATGGCTACACCTTC | CASSSNIYGGNYGYTF
TRBJ2-5 | TRBV29-1 | TRBD2 | few | TGCAGCGTTGATGCGGGAGGCGTACAAGAGACCCAGTACTTC | CSVDAGGVQETQYF
TRBJ2-1 | TRBV5-1 | TRBD2 | . | TGCGCCAGCAGCTTGTATAGCGGGACATACAATGAGCAGTTCTTC | CASSLYSGTYNEQFF
TRBJ2-1 | TRBV18 | . | few | TGTGCCAGCTCACCGCTCCTCTATGGGCAGTTGGGTAATGAGCAGTTCTTC | CASSPLLYGQLGNEQFF
TRBJ2-5 | TRBV15 | . | few | TGTGCCACCAGCCTAGGACACAATCAAGAGACCCAGTACTTC | CATSLGHNQETQYF
TRBJ1-5 | TRBV6-1 | . | many | TGTGCCAGCAGTCCTGGGAGGGGGAGACAGCCCCAGCATTTT | CASSPGRGRQPQHF
TRBJ2-5 | TRBV20-1 | TRBD2 | few | TGCAGTGCTCCAGCGGGAGGGGAGACCCAGTACTTC | CSAPAGGETQYF
TRBJ2-1 | TRBV27 | . | few | TGTGCCAGCAGTCCCCTTAGGGGGAGCTCCTACAATGAGCAGTTCTTC | CASSPLRGSSYNEQFF
TRBJ2-7 | TRBV10-3 | TRBD2 | few | TGTGCCATTACGGACCAGCGGGGCTACGAGCAGTACTTC | CAITDQRGYEQYF
TRBJ2-7 | TRBV29-1 | TRBD2 | few | TGCAGCGTTGATTTTAGGCTAGCGGGAGGCGTAGGGCAGTACTTC | CSVDFRLAGGVGQYF
TRBJ2-2 | TRBV29-1 | . | . | TGCAGCGTCCGGGGGCGGATGAACACCGGGGAGCTGTTTTTT | CSVRGRMNTGELFF
TRBJ2-3 | TRBV20-1 | . | few | TGCAGTGCTAGAGAAGGGGGGAGGCTCACAGATACGCAGTATTTT | CSAREGGRLTDTQYF
TRBJ2-5 | TRBV5-6 | TRBD2 | . | TGTGCCAGCAGCTTGCTCTCTAGCGGGAGTCAAGAGACCCAGTACTTC | CASSLLSSGSQETQYF
TRBJ1-5 | TRBV20-1 | TRBD1 | . | TGCAGTGCTAGAGGCCGGGACAGGGAAGCGTTAGGCAATCAGCCCCAGCATTTT | CSARGRDREALGNQPQHF
TRBJ1-6 | TRBV7-2 | . | many | TGTGCCAGCAGCGGACAAGGATCGGTATATAATTCACCCCTCCACTTT | CASSGQGSVYNSPLHF
TRBJ1-5 | TRBV4-3 | . | once | TGCGCCAGCAGCCAAGATCTTACAGGGACTTATCAGCCCCAGCATTTT | CASSQDLTGTYQPQHF
TRBJ2-3 | TRBV10-3 | . | . | TGTGCCATCAGCGCGAGCACAGATACGCAGTATTTT | CAISASTDTQYF
TRBJ1-2 | TRBV10-3 | TRBD1 | . | TGTGCCATCAGTGAAGAAACCGGGACAGGGGGGTCCTATGGCTACACCTTC | CAISEETGTGGSYGYTF
TRBJ2-7 | TRBV7-6 | TRBD2 | many | TGTGCCAGCAGCTACGGGACTAGCGGACACTACGAGCAGTACTTC | CASSYGTSGHYEQYF
TRBJ1-2 | TRBV28 | . | . | TGTGCCAGCAGTTTGGCGCAAGCTTATGGCTACACCTTC | CASSLAQAYGYTF
TRBJ1-5 | TRBV12-3/TRBV12-4 | . | . | TGTGCCAGCAGTTACTACCGGGGAGATCAGCCCCAGCATTTT | CASSYYRGDQPQHF
TRBJ1-2 | TRBV4-2 | . | few | TGTGCCAGCAGCCAAGATCGGAGGGACCCAAAGGGCTACACCTTC | CASSQDRRDPKGYTF
TRBJ2-5 | TRBV11-2 | . | few | TGTGCCAGCAGCTTAGGTGGGACACTAAACCTTTGGGGAGAGACCCAGTACTTC | CASSLGGTLNLWGETQYF
TRBJ2-1 | TRBV27 | TRBD2 | . | TGTGCCAGCAGTTTCCCTCTCGGGACGGGAGGTGAGCAGTTCTTC | CASSFPLGTGGEQFF
TRBJ2-1 | TRBV24-1 | TRBD2 | many | TGTGCCACCAGTGATCCGCGGGAGACCTCCTACAATGAGCAGTTCTTC | CATSDPRETSYNEQFF
TRBJ2-1 | TRBV20-1 | TRBD2 | . | TGCAGTGCTAGAGACCGCGGGAGGGCCAATGAGCAGTTCTTC | CSARDRGRANEQFF
TRBJ1-1 | TRBV29-1 | . | few | TGCAGCATCCTAGGGGCAGGTCCAGGCACTGAAGCTTTCTTT | CSILGAGPGTEAFF
TRBJ2-2 | TRBV6-2/TRBV6-3 | TRBD2 | many | TGTGCCAGCAGTTACAGGCTAGCGGCCACCAACACCGGGGAGCTGTTTTTT | CASSYRLAATNTGELFF
TRBJ2-5 | TRBV7-3 | . | . | TGTGCCAGCAGCTCAACAGGTCGGGAGACCCAGTACTTC | CASSSTGRETQYF
TRBJ2-7 | TRBV5-1 | . | . | TGCGCCAGCAGCTACCTCGGGGGCGGTGAGCAGTACTTC | CASSYLGGGEQYF
TRBJ2-1 | TRBV5-1 | . | many | TGCGCCAGCAGCTTGGCGGACACCACACCCAATGAGCAGTTCTTC | CASSLADTTPNEQFF
TRBJ2-7 | TRBV7-8 | TRBD2 | few | TGTGCCAGCAGCATTAGCGGGAACTCCTACGAGCAGTACTTC | CASSISGNSYEQYF
TRBJ2-2 | TRBV2 | . | . | TGTGCCAGCAGCCCCGTCAGGGAGTTGACCGGGGAGCTGTTTTTT | CASSPVRELTGELFF
TRBJ2-7 | TRBV27 | TRBD2 | many | TGTGCCAGCAGTTTATCCCGTGGCGGGAGTGGGTACGAGCAGTACTTC | CASSLSRGGSGYEQYF
TRBJ2-2 | TRBV29-1 | . | many | TGCAGCGTTGCGGCTAGAAGTCTCGGGGAGCTGTTTTTT | CSVAARSLGELFF
TRBJ2-7 | TRBV7-2 | TRBD1 | . | TGTGCCAGCAAACCGGGACAGGGGGGCTACGAGCAGTACTTC | CASKPGQGGYEQYF
TRBJ2-7 | TRBV29-1 | . | few | TGCAGCGCCCGCGCGGCGGGCGACAGGTATGAGCAGTACTTC | CSARAAGDRYEQYF
TRBJ2-5 | TRBV29-1 | . | . | TGCAGCGTCGCTACCCTCGAGGGGAGGTACCAAGAGACCCAGTACTTC | CSVATLEGRYQETQYF